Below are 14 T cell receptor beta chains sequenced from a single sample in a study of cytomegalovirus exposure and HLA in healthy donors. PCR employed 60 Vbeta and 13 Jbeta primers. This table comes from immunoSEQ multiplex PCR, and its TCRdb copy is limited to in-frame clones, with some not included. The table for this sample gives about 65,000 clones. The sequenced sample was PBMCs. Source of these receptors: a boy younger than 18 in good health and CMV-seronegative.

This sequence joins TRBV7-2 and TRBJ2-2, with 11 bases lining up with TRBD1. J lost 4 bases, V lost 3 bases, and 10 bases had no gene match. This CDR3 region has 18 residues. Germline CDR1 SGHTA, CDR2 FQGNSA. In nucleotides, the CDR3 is TGTGCCAGCAGCTTGGGTACAAGGACAGGGGGCTTCACCGGGGAGCTGTTTTTT. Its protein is CASSLGTRTGGFTGELFF.

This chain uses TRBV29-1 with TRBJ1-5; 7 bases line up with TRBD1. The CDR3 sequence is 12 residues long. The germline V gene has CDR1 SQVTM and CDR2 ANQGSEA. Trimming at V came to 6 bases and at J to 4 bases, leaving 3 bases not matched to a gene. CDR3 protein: CSVTQGNQPQHF. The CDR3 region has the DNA TGCAGCGTCACACAGGGGAATCAGCCCCAGCATTTT.

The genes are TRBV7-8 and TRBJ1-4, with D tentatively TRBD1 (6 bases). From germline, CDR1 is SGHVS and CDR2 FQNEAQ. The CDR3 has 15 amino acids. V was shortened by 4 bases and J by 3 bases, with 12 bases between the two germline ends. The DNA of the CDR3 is TGTGCCAGCAGCTCCTACAGGGTCGCTAATGAAAAACTGTTTTTT. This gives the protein CASSSYRVANEKLFF.

The DNA of the CDR3 is TGTGCCAGCAGTCGGACTGACTATGGCTACACCTTC. This encodes CASSRTDYGYTF. The chain is built from TRBV6-5 and TRBJ1-2; D unresolved. This CDR3 is 12 amino acids long. Germline lookup yields CDR1 MNHEY and CDR2 SVGAGI. Trimming shortened V by 5 bases and J by 3 bases, and 7 bases separated the two germline ends.

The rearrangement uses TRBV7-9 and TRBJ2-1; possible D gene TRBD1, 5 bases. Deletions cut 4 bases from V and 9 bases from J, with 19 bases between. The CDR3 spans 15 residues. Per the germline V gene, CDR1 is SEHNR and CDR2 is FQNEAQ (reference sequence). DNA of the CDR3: TGTGCCAGCAGCTCTGGCGTTTTACAGGCGGCTGAGCAGTTCTTC. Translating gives CASSSGVLQAAEQFF.

This chain's CDR3 is CATSVTWAGTSQETQYF. CDR3 nucleotide sequence: TGTGCCACCAGCGTAACCTGGGCCGGGACAAGCCAAGAGACCCAGTACTTC. The chain recombines TRBV15 with TRBJ2-5, with a tentative D call TRBD1 (6 bases). V lost 5 bases and J 1 base, leaving 20 bases between the germline ends. In germline, CDR1 is LNHNV, CDR2 YYDKDF (reference sequence). This CDR3 spans 17 amino acids.

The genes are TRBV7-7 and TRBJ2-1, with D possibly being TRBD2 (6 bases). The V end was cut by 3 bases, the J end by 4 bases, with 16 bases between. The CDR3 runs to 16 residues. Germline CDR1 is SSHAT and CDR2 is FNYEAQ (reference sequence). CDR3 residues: CASSFSPGEGYNEQFF. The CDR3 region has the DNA TGTGCCAGCAGCTTCTCCCCGGGAGAGGGATACAATGAGCAGTTCTTC. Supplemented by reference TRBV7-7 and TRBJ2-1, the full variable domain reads GAGVSQSPRYKVTKRGQDVTLRCDPISSHATLYWYQQALGQGPEFLTYFNYEAQPDKSGLPSDRFSAERPEGSISTLTIQRTEQRDSAMYRCASSFSPGEGYNEQFFGPGTRLTVL.

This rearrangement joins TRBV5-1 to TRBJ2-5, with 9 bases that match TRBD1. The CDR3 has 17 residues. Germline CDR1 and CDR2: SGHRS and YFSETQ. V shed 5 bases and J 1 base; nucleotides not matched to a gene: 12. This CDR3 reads CASRGGGTGNLQETQYF. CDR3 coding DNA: TGCGCCAGCAGGGGGGGTGGGACAGGGAATCTCCAAGAGACCCAGTACTTC. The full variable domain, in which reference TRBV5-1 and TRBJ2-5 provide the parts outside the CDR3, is KAGVTQTPRYLIKTRGQQVTLSCSPISGHRSVSWYQQTPGQGLQFLFEYFSETQRNKGNFPGRFSGRQFSNSRSEMNVSTLELGDSALYLCASRGGGTGNLQETQYFGPGTRLLVL.

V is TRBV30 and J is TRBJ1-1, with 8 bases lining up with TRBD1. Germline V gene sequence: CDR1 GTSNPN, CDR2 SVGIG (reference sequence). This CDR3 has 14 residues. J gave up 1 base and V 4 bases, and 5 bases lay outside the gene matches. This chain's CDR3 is CAWNGDRKNTEAFF. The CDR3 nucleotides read TGTGCCTGGAACGGGGACAGGAAGAACACTGAAGCTTTCTTT.

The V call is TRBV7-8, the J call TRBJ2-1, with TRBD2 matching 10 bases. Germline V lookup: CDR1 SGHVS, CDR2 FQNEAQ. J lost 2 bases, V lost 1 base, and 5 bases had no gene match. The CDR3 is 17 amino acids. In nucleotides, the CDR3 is TGTGCCAGCAGCTTAGTGGTAGCGGGAGGTCCCTACAATGAGCAGTTCTTC. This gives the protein CASSLVVAGGPYNEQFF.

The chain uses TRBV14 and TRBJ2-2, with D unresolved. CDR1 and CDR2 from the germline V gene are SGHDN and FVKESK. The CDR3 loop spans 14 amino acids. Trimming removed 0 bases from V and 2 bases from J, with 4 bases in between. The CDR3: CASSQEQNTGELFF. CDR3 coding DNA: TGTGCCAGCAGCCAAGAACAAAACACCGGGGAGCTGTTTTTT.

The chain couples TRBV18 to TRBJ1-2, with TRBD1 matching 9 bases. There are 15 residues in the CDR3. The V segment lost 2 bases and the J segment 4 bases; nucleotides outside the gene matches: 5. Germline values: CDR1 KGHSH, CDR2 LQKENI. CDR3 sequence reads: CASSPGQGTSYGYTF. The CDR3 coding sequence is TGTGCCAGCTCACCAGGACAGGGGACCAGCTATGGCTACACCTTC.

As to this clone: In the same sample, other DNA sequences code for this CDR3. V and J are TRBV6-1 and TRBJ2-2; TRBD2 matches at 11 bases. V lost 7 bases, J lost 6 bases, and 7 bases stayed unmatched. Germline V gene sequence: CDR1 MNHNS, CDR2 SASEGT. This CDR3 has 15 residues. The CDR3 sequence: CASIELAGGSGELFF. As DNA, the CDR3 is TGTGCCAGCATAGAGCTAGCGGGGGGTTCCGGGGAGCTGTTTTTT.

The CDR3 is CASQDRARNEQYF. For the CDR3, the DNA is TGTGCCAGCCAGGACAGGGCTAGGAACGAGCAGTACTTC. This chain uses TRBV2 with TRBJ2-7; 8 bases fit TRBD1. Trimming cost V 8 bases and J 5 bases; bases outside gene matches: 8. In germline, CDR1 is SNHLY, CDR2 FYNNEI. The CDR3 covers 13 residues.